This T cell receptor (beta chain) is from a study of Ad26.COV2.S vaccination and SARS-CoV-2 variants. Study in general: Enrolled in COV1001, the donor was in the Ad26.COV2.S trial arm, which received the vaccine. General study results and limits: Vaccinated and placebo-treated recipients had similar non-spike TCR breadth. Placebo recipients had lower spike-specific TCR breadth than vaccine recipients.

This CDR3 comprises 14 residues. In germline, CDR1 is MNHEY, CDR2 SMNVEV (reference sequence). V lost 3 bases to trimming and J lost 6 bases, with 14 bases between them. The data were produced by immunoSEQ multiplex PCR, yet TCRdb's version contains in-frame clones alone and is incomplete. The sample has 300,000 to 400,000 clones, just over 85% seen once. Noted treatment: roughly 19 received Ad26.COV2.S at low or high dose, single or two shots; several received placebo; per-sample allocation not given. Sampling happened 63 days after the first vaccine or placebo injection. As its vector, the vaccine had Ad26, which expressed Wuhan-strain SARS-CoV-2 spike. This clone was counted a few times. Its specificity is unknown.

This receptor was taken from a person aged 18-65 years who received the Ad26.COV2.S COVID-19 vaccine or a placebo. Here the sequenced sample was peripheral blood, taken in a trial of Ad26.COV2.S vaccine versus placebo. The V call is TRBV27, the J call TRBJ2-5, with TRBD2 as a possible D gene (6 bases). CDR3 nucleotides: TGTGCCAGCAGTTTTTTGGCGGGGTCAAAGACCCAGTACTTC. Amino acids: CASSFLAGSKTQYF.